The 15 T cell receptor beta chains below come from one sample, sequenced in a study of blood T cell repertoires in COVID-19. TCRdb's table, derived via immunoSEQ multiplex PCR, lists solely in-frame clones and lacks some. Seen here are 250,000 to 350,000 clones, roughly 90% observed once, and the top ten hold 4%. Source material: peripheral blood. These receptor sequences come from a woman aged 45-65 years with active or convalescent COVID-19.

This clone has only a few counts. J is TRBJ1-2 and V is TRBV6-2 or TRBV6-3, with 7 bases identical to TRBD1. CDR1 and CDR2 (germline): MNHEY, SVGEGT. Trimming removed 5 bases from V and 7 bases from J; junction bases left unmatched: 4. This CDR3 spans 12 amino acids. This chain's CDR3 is CASSPGGSGYTF. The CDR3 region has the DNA TGTGCCAGCAGTCCAGGGGGAAGTGGCTACACCTTC.

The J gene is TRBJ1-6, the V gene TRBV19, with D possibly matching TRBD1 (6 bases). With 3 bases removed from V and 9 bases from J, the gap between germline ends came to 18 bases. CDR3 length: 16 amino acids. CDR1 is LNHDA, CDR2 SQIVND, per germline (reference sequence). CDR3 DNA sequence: TGTGCCAGTAGTATCTCCCCGGGACACCCTGTTTCACCCCTCCACTTT. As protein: CASSISPGHPVSPLHF.

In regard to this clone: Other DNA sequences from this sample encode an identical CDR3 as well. CDR3 in amino acids: CSVGQMNTEAFF. The CDR3 nucleotides read TGCAGCGTTGGACAGATGAACACTGAAGCTTTCTTT. The chain joins TRBV29-1 to TRBJ1-1; a weak D match, TRBD1 (5 bases). Trimming stripped 4 bases from V and 0 bases from J, with 6 bases between. This CDR3 has 12 amino acids. Per the germline V gene, CDR1 is SQVTM and CDR2 is ANQGSEA.

The CDR3 coding sequence is TGTGCCATCACTCGGACTAGCGGGAGATACGAGCAGTACTTC. It yields the protein CAITRTSGRYEQYF. The rearrangement links TRBV10-3 to TRBJ2-7; 13 nucleotides agree with TRBD2. This CDR3 region has 14 residues. The junction had 4 bases not matched to a gene; V was cut back by 7 bases and J by 4 bases. Germline values: CDR1 ENHRY, CDR2 SYGVKD.

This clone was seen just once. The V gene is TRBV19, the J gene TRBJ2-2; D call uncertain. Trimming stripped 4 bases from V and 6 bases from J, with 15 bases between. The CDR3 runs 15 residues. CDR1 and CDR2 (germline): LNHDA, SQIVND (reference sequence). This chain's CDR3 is CASSTGSGLAGELFF. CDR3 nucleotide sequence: TGTGCCAGTAGTACCGGCTCAGGCTTAGCCGGGGAGCTGTTTTTT.

CDR3 DNA: TGTGCCAGCAGTGAGTCCCTCTATGGCTACACCTTC. Protein: CASSESLYGYTF. The gene calls are TRBV25-1 and TRBJ1-2; D ambiguous. The V and J ends lost 3 bases and 4 bases respectively, with 6 bases between them. CDR1 and CDR2 (germline): MGHDK, SYGVNS. CDR3 length: 12 amino acids.

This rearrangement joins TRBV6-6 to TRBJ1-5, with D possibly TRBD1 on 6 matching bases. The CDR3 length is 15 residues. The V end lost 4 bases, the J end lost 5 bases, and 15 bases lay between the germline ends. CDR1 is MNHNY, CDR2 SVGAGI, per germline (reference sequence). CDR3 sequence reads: CASSSTGSLYQPQHF. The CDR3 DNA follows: TGTGCCAGCAGTTCTACAGGGTCGCTTTATCAGCCCCAGCATTTT.

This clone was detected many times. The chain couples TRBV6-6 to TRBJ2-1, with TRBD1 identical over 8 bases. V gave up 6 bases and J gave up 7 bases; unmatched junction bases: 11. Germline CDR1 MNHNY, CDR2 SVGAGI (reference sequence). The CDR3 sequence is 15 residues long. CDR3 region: CASSPGQGDGNEQFF. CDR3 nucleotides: TGTGCCAGCAGCCCTGGACAGGGCGACGGGAATGAGCAGTTCTTC.

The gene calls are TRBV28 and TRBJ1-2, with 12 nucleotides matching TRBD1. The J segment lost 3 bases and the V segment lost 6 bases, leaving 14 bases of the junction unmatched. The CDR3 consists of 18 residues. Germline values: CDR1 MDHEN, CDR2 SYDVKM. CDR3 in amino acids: CASSQSGTGGARDYGYTF. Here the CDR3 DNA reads TGTGCCAGCAGCCAATCCGGGACAGGGGGCGCTCGGGACTATGGCTACACCTTC.

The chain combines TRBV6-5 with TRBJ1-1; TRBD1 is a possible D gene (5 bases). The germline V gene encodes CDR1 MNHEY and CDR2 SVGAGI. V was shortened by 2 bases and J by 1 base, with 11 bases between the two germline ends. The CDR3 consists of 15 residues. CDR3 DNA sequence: TGTGCCAGCAGTTACAATTTTAGGGGGAACACTGAAGCTTTCTTT. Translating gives CASSYNFRGNTEAFF.

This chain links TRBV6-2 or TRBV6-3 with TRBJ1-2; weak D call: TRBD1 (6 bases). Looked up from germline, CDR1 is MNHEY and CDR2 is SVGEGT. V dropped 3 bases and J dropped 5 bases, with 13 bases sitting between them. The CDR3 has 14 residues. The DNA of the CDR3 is TGTGCCAGCAGTTATAAGGAACAGGGATATGGCTACACCTTC. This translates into CASSYKEQGYGYTF.

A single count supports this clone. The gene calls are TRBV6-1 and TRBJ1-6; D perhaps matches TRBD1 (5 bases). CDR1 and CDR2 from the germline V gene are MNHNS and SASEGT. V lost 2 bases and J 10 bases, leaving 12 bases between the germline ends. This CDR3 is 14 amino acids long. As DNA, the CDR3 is TGTGCCAGCAGTGAAACAGGACGTGGCTCACCCCTCCACTTT. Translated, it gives CASSETGRGSPLHF.

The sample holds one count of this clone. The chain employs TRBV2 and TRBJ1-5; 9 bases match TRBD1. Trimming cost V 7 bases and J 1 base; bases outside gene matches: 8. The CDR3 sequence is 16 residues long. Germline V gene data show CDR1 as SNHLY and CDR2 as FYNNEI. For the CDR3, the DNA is TGTGCCAGCAACTTACAAGGGACAGGGAGCAATCAGCCCCAGCATTTT. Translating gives CASNLQGTGSNQPQHF.

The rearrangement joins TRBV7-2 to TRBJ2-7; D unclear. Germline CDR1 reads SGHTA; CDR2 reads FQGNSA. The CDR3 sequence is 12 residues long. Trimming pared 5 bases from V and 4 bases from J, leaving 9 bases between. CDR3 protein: CASSNTWYEQYF. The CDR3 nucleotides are TGTGCCAGCAGCAATACATGGTACGAGCAGTACTTC.

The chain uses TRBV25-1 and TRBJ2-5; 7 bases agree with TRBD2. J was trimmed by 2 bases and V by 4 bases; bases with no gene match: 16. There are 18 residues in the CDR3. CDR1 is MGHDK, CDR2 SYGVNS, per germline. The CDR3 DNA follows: TGTGCCAGCAGTGTGTTAATGAGTCTAGCGGTCATTCAAGAGACCCAGTACTTC. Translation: CASSVLMSLAVIQETQYF.